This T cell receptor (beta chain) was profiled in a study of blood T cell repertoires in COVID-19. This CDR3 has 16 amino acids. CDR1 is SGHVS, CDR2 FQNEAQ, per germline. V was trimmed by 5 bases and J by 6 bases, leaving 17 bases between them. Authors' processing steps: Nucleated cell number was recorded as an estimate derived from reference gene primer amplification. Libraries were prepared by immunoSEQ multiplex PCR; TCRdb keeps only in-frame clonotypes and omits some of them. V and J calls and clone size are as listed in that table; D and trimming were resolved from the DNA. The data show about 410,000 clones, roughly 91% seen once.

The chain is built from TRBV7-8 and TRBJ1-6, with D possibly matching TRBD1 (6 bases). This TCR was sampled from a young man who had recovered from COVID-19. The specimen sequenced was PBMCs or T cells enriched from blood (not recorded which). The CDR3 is CASSQIQGSFNSPLHF. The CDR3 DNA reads TGTGCCAGCAGCCAAATACAGGGTTCGTTTAATTCACCCCTCCACTTT.